Sequencing of this T cell receptor (beta chain) was carried out in a study of blood T cell repertoires in COVID-19. The V end lost 0 bases, the J end lost 5 bases, and 14 bases lay between the germline ends. This CDR3 is built from 15 residues. Germline loops: CDR1 SGHNT, CDR2 YYREEE (reference sequence). Patients at the Seattle site were enrolled during active infection and followed longitudinally. Sequencing used immunoSEQ multiplex PCR; TCRdb keeps in-frame clones, though not all of them. Of a few hundred thousand clones in the sample, roughly four fifths were seen once. This rearrangement joins TRBV5-4 to TRBJ1-2; the D is unclear. The receptor comes from a person between 65 and 79 years old with COVID-19, enrolled during active disease. Specimen: peripheral blood. The DNA of the CDR3 is TGTGCCAGCAGCTTGGTTCAAGGACTCTGGTATGGCTACACCTTC. It specifies CASSLVQGLWYGYTF.